This T cell receptor (beta chain) appears in the sequencing data of a study of T cell changes during pregnancy in multiple sclerosis. Here immunoSEQ multiplex PCR was the method, and the copy in TCRdb shows in-frame clones only, minus some. The sample has about 84,000 clones, about 94% seen once. V was pared by 1 base and J by 6 bases, with 12 bases between. The CDR3 is made up of 15 amino acids. Germline CDR1 reads LNHNV; CDR2 reads YYDKDF (reference sequence). The sample here was peripheral blood, taken in the second trimester of pregnancy. The clonotype originates from a female donor in good health, enrolled as a control in a pregnancy study. This chain joins TRBV15 and TRBJ2-2; no definite D call. CDR3 loop: CATSRGLAASGELFF. CDR3 nucleotide sequence: TGTGCCACCAGCAGAGGGCTGGCGGCGTCCGGGGAGCTGTTTTTT.